What follows is one T cell receptor beta chain and its context. The table lists this clonotype with a few counts. It has no known antigen specificity. No base qualities exist here, and no much larger clone lies one base off it. V lost 6 bases and J lost 3 bases, and the count of bases not matched to a germline gene is 10. From the cysteine through the phenylalanine, the CDR3 covers 15 amino acids. The only DNA kept is the CDR3, 45 bases in frame from the first base. The germline V gene (reference sequence) yields DFQATT for CDR1 and SNEGSKA for CDR2. The data are from a study of blood T cells in healthy people across ages (dated by TCRdb to 2014 to 2015). Context from the whole study: In model experiments, roughly one uniquely barcoded TCR beta cDNA molecule per two T cells was captured by template switching. Age-related changes in TCR beta repertoire diversity were measured in the study by deep sequencing normalized with unique cDNA molecular identifiers. The donors were split into four age groups: young (average 16 years), middle-aged (more than 35), aged (more than 60) and long-lived (roughly 80). To avoid experimental bias, donors of different ages were spread randomly across the sequencing lanes. For two donors (one aged 18 to 29 and one aged 80 or older), the study analyzed two additional independent replicas of 1 million unique cDNA reads from the same blood draw.

Library generation was performed with 5' RACE. The run used an Illumina HiSeq 2500. The second PCR ran for about 7 to 11 cycles and used a J-beta primer mix along with a sample-barcoded 5' primer. A unique molecular identifier was introduced onto each TCR beta cDNA molecule by a template-switch 5' adaptor carrying 12 random nucleotides. At least 2.5 million CDR3-containing paired-end reads were obtained from each sample. The Mint cDNA synthesis kit, primed by a TRBC-specific oligonucleotide, was used to synthesize first-strand cDNA from all RNA. Following uracil-DNA glycosylase treatment, all cDNA underwent a first 18-cycle PCR with the universal primers M1SS and BC2_uni_R. The published analysis was carried out like this. Each sample was normalized by randomly selecting 1 million high-quality reads, each carrying a distinct molecular identifier. Reads sharing molecular identifiers were discarded rather than binned into consensus sequences. MiTCR, set to a Q25 quality threshold and the strictest error-elimination algorithm, was used for CDR3 identification, clonotype clustering and error correction. A nonparametric unseen species model using Euler transformation provided a lower-bound estimate of total TCR beta diversity. The public reads were quality trimmed at Q25 with fastp and then assembled into clones with MiXCR by TCRdb, keeping productive beta chains. Entries are consolidated by CDR3 protein sequence, retaining the most common genes and DNA. TCRdb assigned the V and J calls; the authors' analysis was not used. This sample comprises approximately 360,000 distinct CDR3 sequences, about half of them detected only once. The ten biggest clones cover under 60% of the sample.

Study-wide findings and limitations: Compared with the aged group, the long-lived group had more naive CD4+ T cells, fewer expanded clones and increased TCR diversity, suggesting age selection. Estimates of total diversity from one million sequenced T cells were regarded as lower bounds and underestimates. The CMV infection status of donors was not known, potentially confounding age-related changes in expanded clonotypes. Since profiling was done on bulk unsorted PBMCs, naive and antigen-experienced compartments could not be conclusively compared. Observed TCR beta diversity per million T cells fell roughly linearly with age, and a significant reduction was already apparent by age approximately 41. A strong correlation was found between observed TCR beta diversity and the percentage of naive T cells measured by flow cytometry.

The donors were roughly 38 Caucasian individuals from Russia, aged roughly 6 to 90 years, who were systemically healthy. Around 9.9 milliliters of peripheral blood were collected from each donor into EDTA-treated Vacutainer tubes. Ficoll-Paque density-gradient centrifugation was used to isolate PBMCs, with at least 6.5 million per sample. Total RNA was extracted from PBMCs with Trizol reagent, with at least 6 micrograms obtained per sample. For every donor, an aliquot of PBMCs went through flow cytometry to measure the percentages of naive CD45RAhigh/CD27high T cells. The chain uses TRBV20-1 and TRBJ1-2, and TRBD1 matches 10 of the central bases. The receptor was isolated from a man in his 60s in good health. The sample consisted of blood. The CDR3 reads as follows: CSANDRDRGYYGYTF. DNA sequence: TGCAGTGCCAACGACCGGGACAGGGGTTACTATGGCTACACCTTC.